Sequencing of this T cell receptor (beta chain) was carried out in a study of CD8 T cells in ankylosing spondylitis. TCRdb re-analysed the 5' RACE reads in MiXCR, keeping a single row per CDR3 protein. The sample has about 240,000 distinct CDR3 sequences; roughly a tenth are singletons. The CDR3 has 15 residues. The germline V and J ends were trimmed by 3 bases and 8 bases, with 20 bases remaining between them. Germline values: CDR1 DFQATT, CDR2 SNEGSKA (reference sequence). This clonotype came up many times. The specimen was blood, either unsorted or a sorted T cell fraction (not recorded which). The TCR was taken from a male donor with ankylosing spondylitis or in good health (not recorded which). The V and J genes are TRBV20-1 and TRBJ2-1, with D possibly called TRBD1 or TRBD2 (5 bases each). The CDR3 DNA reads as TGCAGTGCTAGGGGGGTAGCGCGAGGTCGGGATGAGCAGTTCTTC. Translating it yields CSARGVARGRDEQFF.